Listed below are T cell receptor beta chains from one sample, sequenced in a study of T cell repertoires in cytomegalovirus infection. TCRdb independently ran MiXCR on the reads; one entry per CDR3 protein. The data contain approximately 110,000 distinct CDR3 sequences, more than 30% of them singletons. For these receptors, no antigen is known. The sample consisted of CD8+ T cells from cultured PBMCs, taken from culture after CMV antigen stimulation. The receptors shown here come from a human donor in good health (CMV status not recorded). Some clones in this sample may be carry-over from other donors' samples. CDR3s include the opening cysteine and the closing phenylalanine or tryptophan. The D gene is left open where the match is weak. The size entry is marked missing in some rows and otherwise reads once, few, many or a size class.

d_call j_call clone_size v_call cdr3_aa cdr3_nt
. TRBJ2-7 . TRBV6-5 CASRGTRSYEQYF TGTGCCAGCAGGGGGACAAGATCCTACGAGCAGTACTTC
. TRBJ2-2 few TRBV7-6 CASSQLPTGRDTGELFF TGTGCCAGCAGCCAACTACCGACAGGGAGGGACACCGGGGAGCTGTTTTTT
TRBD1 TRBJ1-2 few TRBV6-1 CASSEVDRAPYGYTF TGTGCCAGCAGTGAGGTGGACAGGGCCCCCTATGGCTACACCTTC
. TRBJ2-2 . TRBV12-3/TRBV12-4 CASSRTGLGELFF TGTGCCAGCAGTAGGACCGGGCTCGGGGAGCTGTTTTTT
. TRBJ2-7 once TRBV20-1 CSPSPMSGAFWEQYF TGCAGTCCCTCCCCTATGTCAGGGGCATTCTGGGAGCAGTACTTC
. TRBJ2-1 few TRBV6-6 CASSLTVSSSYNEQFF TGTGCCAGCAGTTTAACGGTCAGCAGCTCCTACAATGAGCAGTTCTTC
. TRBJ2-7 few TRBV2 CASTDRRRIYEQYF TGTGCCAGCACTGACAGGCGGAGAATCTACGAGCAGTACTTC
TRBD2 TRBJ2-1 . TRBV14 CASSQVGGGAENEQFF TGTGCCAGCAGCCAAGTGGGCGGGGGGGCAGAAAATGAGCAGTTCTTC
. TRBJ2-1 once TRBV7-6 CASSLAWGHNEQFF TGTGCCAGCAGCTTAGCGTGGGGGCATAATGAGCAGTTCTTC
. TRBJ1-1 . TRBV6-6 CASSYSGGSEAFF TGTGCCAGCAGTTACTCCGGGGGCTCTGAAGCTTTCTTT
. TRBJ2-7 . TRBV6-1 CASSEWVTYEQYF TGTGCCAGCAGTGAGTGGGTCACCTACGAGCAGTACTTC
. TRBJ2-1 few TRBV15 CATSRDLDRPYNEQFF TGTGCCACCAGCAGAGATCTAGACCGACCGTACAATGAGCAGTTCTTC
. TRBJ2-3 few TRBV11-2 CASSLGSLLSTDTQYF TGTGCCAGCAGCTTGGGGAGCCTCCTTAGCACAGATACGCAGTATTTT
TRBD1 TRBJ1-4 . TRBV7-8 CASSLDRGRGEKLFF TGTGCCAGCAGCTTAGACAGGGGGCGAGGTGAAAAACTGTTTTTT
. TRBJ2-7 many TRBV5-6 CASSLRVAYEQYF TGTGCCAGCAGCTTGAGGGTAGCCTACGAGCAGTACTTC
. TRBJ2-3 few TRBV28 CASSPLGRTDTQYF TGTGCCAGCAGCCCCCTAGGCCGCACAGATACGCAGTATTTT
. TRBJ1-1 . TRBV19 CASSISTGALTEAFF TGTGCCAGTAGTATCTCGACTGGGGCCCTCACTGAAGCTTTCTTT
. TRBJ2-3 few TRBV6-2/TRBV6-3 CASSTSGGYADTQYF TGTGCCAGCAGTACCAGTGGGGGGTATGCAGATACGCAGTATTTT
. TRBJ1-3 few TRBV6-5 CASSLGRGAGNTIYF TGTGCCAGTAGTCTAGGGAGGGGGGCTGGAAACACCATATATTTT
TRBD2 TRBJ2-3 few TRBV7-6 CASSDGLAGGTDTQYF TGTGCCAGCAGCGACGGACTAGCGGGGGGAACAGATACGCAGTATTTT
. TRBJ2-2 . TRBV7-6 CASSPLVGGETGELFF TGTGCCAGCAGCCCCCTGGTCGGGGGAGAGACCGGGGAGCTGTTTTTT
. TRBJ2-5 . TRBV4-3 CASSLTDQGTQYF TGCGCCAGCAGCCTAACAGACCAGGGGACCCAGTACTTC
. TRBJ1-5 few TRBV7-6 CASSLKFSGPQHF TGTGCCAGCAGCTTAAAATTCTCGGGGCCCCAGCATTTT
. TRBJ1-2 . TRBV7-9 CASSLADNNYGYTF TGTGCCAGCAGCTTAGCAGACAACAACTATGGCTACACCTTC
TRBD1 TRBJ1-3 few TRBV7-6 CASRPGGVGNTIYF TGTGCCAGCAGACCAGGGGGAGTTGGAAACACCATATATTTT
. TRBJ2-1 . TRBV12-3/TRBV12-4 CASSFYHNEQFF TGTGCCAGCAGTTTCTATCACAATGAGCAGTTCTTC
. TRBJ2-7 few TRBV9 CASSVGPGTSYEQYF TGTGCCAGCAGCGTAGGCCCCGGGACGAGCTACGAGCAGTACTTC
. TRBJ2-1 many TRBV27 CASRTGPGYNEQFF TGTGCCAGCAGGACGGGCCCCGGTTACAATGAGCAGTTCTTC
. TRBJ2-7 few TRBV2 CASSEVDREAGEQYF TGTGCCAGCAGTGAAGTTGACAGGGAGGCCGGCGAGCAGTACTTC
. TRBJ2-2 few TRBV4-1 CASSQEPQPFVGVSTGELFF TGCGCCAGCAGCCAAGAGCCACAACCTTTCGTGGGGGTTTCCACCGGGGAGCTGTTTTTT
TRBD1 TRBJ1-1 few TRBV6-1 CASSDDRGYTEAFF TGTGCCAGCAGTGACGACAGGGGGTACACTGAAGCTTTCTTT
. TRBJ2-1 few TRBV6-1 CASSSGTGYNEQFF TGTGCCAGCAGCTCCGGGACCGGCTACAATGAGCAGTTCTTC
. TRBJ1-2 many TRBV7-2 CASSFLAYPSTHNYGYTF TGTGCCAGCAGCTTCTTAGCGTATCCGTCTACCCATAACTATGGCTACACCTTC
. TRBJ2-7 . TRBV6-2/TRBV6-3 CASSYGSKPYEQYF TGTGCCAGCAGTTACGGGAGCAAACCCTACGAGCAGTACTTT
TRBD1 TRBJ2-1 few TRBV2 CASRHPGQGANEQFF TGTGCCAGCAGGCATCCGGGACAGGGGGCCAATGAGCAGTTCTTC
. TRBJ1-5 once TRBV2 CASRLRDFGNQPQHF TGTGCCAGCAGGTTAAGGGATTTTGGCAATCAGCCCCAGCATTTT
. TRBJ2-1 . TRBV4-1 CASSHHLGSNNEQFF TGCGCCAGCAGCCACCACTTGGGCAGTAACAATGAGCAGTTCTTC
. TRBJ1-1 many TRBV7-2 CASSWGGLLNTEAFF TGTGCCAGCAGCTGGGGTGGATTACTGAACACTGAAGCTTTCTTT
TRBD2 TRBJ2-1 . TRBV2 CASTWTSGNNEQFF TGTGCCAGCACCTGGACTAGCGGTAACAATGAGCAGTTCTTC
TRBD1 TRBJ2-7 few TRBV28 CASSLGPADRGRGEQYF TGTGCCAGCAGTTTAGGTCCCGCGGACAGGGGACGTGGCGAGCAGTACTTC
. TRBJ2-1 many TRBV12-3/TRBV12-4 CASSLVHRTNEQFF TGTGCCAGCAGTTTAGTACACCGTACTAATGAGCAGTTCTTC
. TRBJ1-2 . TRBV13 CASSLVPPRGYGYTF TGTGCCAGCAGCTTAGTACCTCCGCGGGGGTATGGCTACACCTTC
. TRBJ2-5 few TRBV4-3 CASSQDLTDQETQYF TGCGCCAGCAGCCAAGATCTAACAGACCAAGAGACCCAGTACTTC
TRBD1 TRBJ2-7 . TRBV6-6 CASRGQSFGQYF TGTGCCAGCAGGGGACAGAGCTTCGGGCAGTACTTC
. TRBJ2-2 many TRBV7-6 CASSPLGRGAGELFF TGTGCCAGCAGCCCCCTCGGCCGGGGTGCCGGGGAGCTGTTTTTT
. TRBJ2-3 few TRBV7-4 CASSLAGWETQYF TGTGCCAGCAGCTTAGCGGGTTGGGAAACGCAGTATTTT
. TRBJ2-3 . TRBV2 CASSYILKTDTQYF TGTGCCAGCAGTTATATCCTGAAGACAGATACGCAGTATTTT
. TRBJ2-3 . TRBV28 CASSLSERTDATDTQYF TGTGCCAGCAGCTTATCCGAAAGGACAGATGCCACAGATACGCAGTATTTT
. TRBJ2-7 . TRBV2 CASSPPSSYEQYF TGTGCCAGCAGTCCCCCGTCAAGCTACGAGCAGTACTTC
TRBD2 TRBJ2-1 . TRBV19 CASTSGTSDLEQFF TGTGCCAGTACCTCCGGGACTAGCGATCTTGAGCAGTTCTTC
. TRBJ2-3 . TRBV19 CASTNPWDGSTDTQYF TGTGCCAGTACCAACCCATGGGACGGGAGCACAGATACGCAGTATTTT
. TRBJ1-1 . TRBV19 CASSAQRWDTEAFF TGTGCCAGTAGTGCCCAACGGTGGGACACTGAAGCTTTCTTT
TRBD1 TRBJ1-2 many TRBV10-3 CAISGEDRGDANYGYTF TGTGCCATCAGTGGGGAGGACAGGGGCGACGCTAACTATGGCTACACCTTC
. TRBJ2-3 . TRBV10-3 CAIRRPATDTQYF TGTGCCATCAGACGGCCAGCCACAGATACGCAGTATTTT